Below, 16 T cell receptor beta chains from the same sample are listed, as sequenced in a study of T cell repertoires in cytomegalovirus infection. These TCRs are of unknown antigen specificity. TCRdb called the reads again in MiXCR, with one record for every CDR3 protein. The data contain approximately 150,000 distinct CDR3 sequences, approximately 21% of them singletons. Sequencing was performed on CD8+ T cells from cultured PBMCs, taken from culture after CMV antigen stimulation. The source is a human donor in good health (CMV status not recorded). Some clones in this sample may be carry-over from other donors' samples.

This clonotype was counted between two and nine times. V usage is TRBV6-6 and J usage is TRBJ1-1; a possible D gene is TRBD1 (6 bases). CDR3 length equals 17 residues. Trimming shortened V by 0 bases and J by 6 bases, and 20 bases separated the two germline ends. CDR1 and CDR2 (germline): MNHNY, SVGAGI (reference sequence). This CDR3 is CASSYSVAGQSRAEAFF. As DNA, the CDR3 is TGTGCCAGCAGTTACTCGGTAGCAGGACAGTCAAGGGCTGAAGCTTTCTTT.

The chain employs TRBV4-3 and TRBJ1-4; 9 bases align to TRBD1. Germline assignment: CDR1 LGHNA and CDR2 YSLEER. The CDR3 is made up of 16 amino acids. Unmatched junction bases numbered 8, after V lost 1 base and J lost 8 bases. The CDR3 nucleotides are TGCGCCAGCAGCCAAGCCCCGGACAGGGGATTCGAAAAACTGTTTTTT. It translates to CASSQAPDRGFEKLFF.

The V gene is TRBV11-2, the J gene TRBJ2-1, with unresolved D. The ends were cut back, 4 bases at V and 15 bases at J, with 13 bases in the middle. This CDR3 comprises 11 residues. Germline loops: CDR1 SGHAT, CDR2 FQNNGV. The CDR3 coding sequence is TGTGCCAGCAGCTCGACCCCTACGCCGTTCTTC. Amino acids: CASSSTPTPFF. Full variable domain (outside the CDR3, taken from reference TRBV11-2 and TRBJ2-1): EAGVAQSPRYKIIEKRQSVAFWCNPISGHATLYWYQQILGQGPKLLIQFQNNGVVDDSQLPKDRFSAERLKGVDSTLKIQPAKLEDSAVYLCASSSTPTPFFGPGTRLTVL.

The chain has TRBV6-1 and TRBJ1-1; D unclear. Trimming cost V 5 bases and J 1 base, with 14 bases left between them. Germline values: CDR1 MNHNS, CDR2 SASEGT. The CDR3 loop spans 15 amino acids. CDR3 sequence: CASSSTQSGNTEAFF. The DNA for the CDR3 is TGTGCCAGCAGTTCCACGCAATCCGGGAACACTGAAGCTTTCTTT.

This chain uses TRBV19 with TRBJ2-1; 11 positions agree with TRBD2. Germline CDR1 is LNHDA and CDR2 is SQIVND (reference sequence). J was trimmed by 4 bases and V by 7 bases; bases with no gene match: 6. The CDR3 length is 15 residues. This CDR3 is CASTASGGPYNEQFF. The CDR3 DNA reads TGTGCCAGTACGGCTAGCGGGGGGCCTTACAATGAGCAGTTCTTC.

This clonotype was recorded only once. The gene calls are TRBV13 and TRBJ2-7; a weak D match, TRBD2 (5 bases). Germline V gene lookup returns CDR1 PRHDT and CDR2 FYEKMQ (reference sequence). V lost 6 bases to trimming and J lost 0 bases, with 12 bases between them. The CDR3 covers 14 residues. The DNA for the CDR3 is TGTGCCAGCAGGCCGACTGGGAGCTCCTACGAGCAGTACTTC. Amino acids: CASRPTGSSYEQYF.

This chain joins TRBV6-1 and TRBJ2-7; D perhaps matches TRBD1 (6 bases). Germline V CDR1 and CDR2: MNHNS, SASEGT. The CDR3 contains 13 residues. V was cut by 5 bases and J by 2 bases, with 10 bases left in between. The CDR3 coding sequence is TGTGCCAGCAGTCAAGGGACACCCTACGAGCAGTACTTC. This gives the protein CASSQGTPYEQYF.

This clonotype came up a few times. The chain employs TRBV9 and TRBJ1-3, with D uncertain. The CDR3 is 12 residues long. CDR1 SGDLS and CDR2 YYNGEE come from the germline V gene. Trimming shortened V by 3 bases and J by 3 bases, and 4 bases separated the two germline ends. CDR3 in DNA: TGTGCCAGCAGCGACGATGGAAACACCATATATTTT. This sequence encodes CASSDDGNTIYF.

The chain carries TRBV7-8 and TRBJ2-7; 10 nucleotides align to TRBD2. With 3 bases clipped from V and 7 bases from J, the junction kept 12 bases outside the gene matches. Germline V gives CDR1 SGHVS, CDR2 FQNEAQ. CDR3 length equals 16 residues. Here the CDR3 reads CASSLGASGGPWEQYF. CDR3 DNA: TGTGCCAGCAGCTTGGGTGCTAGCGGGGGCCCGTGGGAGCAGTACTTC.

Comments on this clonotype: The junction departs from the called germline gene at one end, perhaps through a read error. V gene TRBV4-1 combines with J gene TRBJ2-7, with D perhaps assigned TRBD1 or TRBD2 (5 bases each). This CDR3 has 15 residues. Per the germline V gene, CDR1 is MGHRA and CDR2 is YSYEKL. The CDR3 loop reads CASSQFRDPGYEQYF. CDR3 in DNA: TGTGCCAGCAGCCAATTCCGGGACCCCGGCTACGAGCAGTACTTC.

The chain combines TRBV7-9 with TRBJ2-7; D might be TRBD1 or TRBD2, each matching 5 bases. The CDR3 runs to 14 residues. Germline CDR1 is SEHNR and CDR2 is FQNEAQ (reference sequence). V dropped 10 bases and J dropped 2 bases, with 18 bases sitting between them. CDR3 region: CAIGFEGRPYEQYF. CDR3 DNA: TGTGCCATTGGATTCGAGGGGCGCCCCTACGAGCAGTACTTC.

As regards this clonotype: A much larger clone lies a single base off, so this may be a read error. Likely a read error: the CDR3 ends without its conserved phenylalanine or tryptophan. The chain carries TRBV27 and TRBJ2-1; D remains unclear. CDR3 length: 14 residues. Germline V lookup: CDR1 MNHEY, CDR2 SMNVEV (reference sequence). The V end was cut by 3 bases, the J end by 2 bases, with 8 bases between. The DNA for the CDR3 is TGTGCCAGCAGTTTGACACCCCCCTACAATGAGCAGTTCTTA. It encodes CASSLTPPYNEQFL.

This clonotype was found a few times. This may be a read error, as it is one base from a much larger clone. The chain employs TRBV11-2 and TRBJ1-4; D not certain. The CDR3 is 16 amino acids. The germline gives CDR1 SGHAT, CDR2 FQNNGV. CDR3 in amino acids: CASNLGREKWDEKLFF. The CDR3 bases are TGTGCCAGCAACTTAGGCCGGGAAAAATGGGATGAAAAACTGTTTTTT.

The J gene is TRBJ2-7, the V gene TRBV7-6, with D unresolved. There are 15 residues in the CDR3. Trimming took off 3 bases at V and 2 bases at J, with 14 bases between the two ends. The germline V gene has CDR1 SGHVS and CDR2 FNYEAQ. CDR3 in amino acids: CASSLRGRQPYEQYF. Here the CDR3 DNA reads TGTGCCAGCAGCTTGCGTGGCCGGCAACCCTACGAGCAGTACTTC.

This clonotype has more than one count but fewer than ten. The J gene is TRBJ2-1, the V gene TRBV11-2, with TRBD2 matching 10 bases. With 1 base clipped from V and 4 bases from J, the junction kept 4 bases outside the gene matches. The CDR3 extends over 16 amino acids. Germline CDR1 and CDR2: SGHAT and FQNNGV. CDR3 in amino acids: CASSLAASGGYNEQFF. The CDR3 DNA is TGTGCCAGCAGCTTAGCAGCTAGCGGGGGATACAATGAGCAGTTCTTC.

The chain combines TRBV7-6 with TRBJ2-1; 10 nucleotides match TRBD2. The trim removed 2 bases at V and 2 bases at J, leaving 0 bases unmatched. The CDR3 sequence is 15 residues long. CDR1 SGHVS and CDR2 FNYEAQ come from the germline V gene. The CDR3 nucleotides read TGTGCCAGCAGCTTACTAGCGGGGGCCTACAATGAGCAGTTCTTC. Its translation is CASSLLAGAYNEQFF.